Listed below are T cell receptor beta chains from one sample, sequenced in a study of cytomegalovirus exposure and HLA in healthy donors. Some clones are missing from TCRdb's copy, which holds only in-frame ones; the method was immunoSEQ multiplex PCR. The sample contains about 43,000 clones, about half of which appear only once. Sequenced input: PBMCs. The receptors were sampled from a man in his sixties in good health and CMV-seronegative. Both conserved end residues are part of each CDR3. The D gene is left open where the match is weak. The size field is filled for only some rows; it gives once, few, many or a size class.

TRBJ1-5,-,-,TRBV5-6,TGTGCCAGCAGCTTCTCTCGGGATCAGCCCCAGCATTTT,CASSFSRDQPQHF
TRBJ2-2,-,-,TRBV7-9,TGTGCCAGCAGCTTACTAGGGGGTCTCACCGGGGAGCTGTTTTTT,CASSLLGGLTGELFF
TRBJ2-1,-,TRBD1,TRBV5-6,TGTGCCAGCAGCTGGGACAGTCGTAATGAGCAGTTCTTC,CASSWDSRNEQFF
TRBJ2-1,-,-,TRBV5-4,TGTGCCAGCAGCTTTAGACGGGGAGAATCCTACAATGAGCAGTTCTTC,CASSFRRGESYNEQFF
TRBJ2-5,-,-,TRBV2,TGTGCCAGCAGGGCAGTCCAAGAGACCCAGTACTTC,CASRAVQETQYF
TRBJ1-2,-,-,TRBV6-4,TGTGCCAGCAGTGATCCGGGAGGCTATGGCTACACCTTC,CASSDPGGYGYTF
TRBJ1-2,-,-,TRBV6-4,TGTGCCAGCAGCCGACAGTTTCAGGACCCGTATGGCTACACCTTC,CASSRQFQDPYGYTF
TRBJ1-6,-,TRBD1,TRBV7-7,TGTGCCAGCAGCTCGGACAGGGACTCACCCCTCCACTTT,CASSSDRDSPLHF
TRBJ2-7,-,-,TRBV11-2,TGTGCCAGCAGCGACACCTACGAGCAGTACTTC,CASSDTYEQYF
TRBJ2-3,-,TRBD1,TRBV5-4,TGTGCCAGCAGCCAGACAGGGTACGCAGATACGCAGTATTTT,CASSQTGYADTQYF
TRBJ1-5,-,TRBD1,TRBV5-6,TGTGCCAGCAGCTATGGACAGGGATTCAATCAGCCCCAGCATTTT,CASSYGQGFNQPQHF
TRBJ2-1,-,-,TRBV7-8,TGTGCCAGCAGCTATACAGGGCGGGAGCAGTTCTTC,CASSYTGREQFF
TRBJ1-1,-,TRBD1,TRBV5-1,TGCGCCAGCAGCCCCGGGACAGAGTATGCTGAAGCTTTCTTT,CASSPGTEYAEAFF
TRBJ2-7,-,-,TRBV15,TGTGCCACCAGCAGGAGGGCGACGGAAGCCTACGAGCAGTACTTC,CATSRRATEAYEQYF
TRBJ2-4,few,TRBD2,TRBV6-5,TGTGCCAGCAGTCCCGGGACTACCAAAAACATTCAGTACTTC,CASSPGTTKNIQYF
TRBJ1-3,few,TRBD1,TRBV5-4,TGTGCCAGCAGCGCACAGGGGGCGCGCGGAAACACCATATATTTT,CASSAQGARGNTIYF
TRBJ2-5,few,TRBD2,TRBV5-1,TGCGCCAGCAGCCTAGGACTAGCGGCGGCCCAAGAGACCCAGTACTTC,CASSLGLAAAQETQYF
TRBJ2-4,-,TRBD1,TRBV6-5,TGTGCCAGCAGTTTGTCCGGGACAGGGGTGAACATTCAGTACTTC,CASSLSGTGVNIQYF
TRBJ1-2,once,TRBD1,TRBV25-1,TGTGCCAGCAGTGAATTAAGGGGGCTCTATGGCTACACCTTC,CASSELRGLYGYTF
TRBJ2-1,-,-,TRBV7-6,TGTGCCAGCAGCTCCCCTAGGGGGAGGGGCAATGAGCAGTTCTTC,CASSSPRGRGNEQFF
TRBJ1-4,few,TRBD1,TRBV30,TGTGCCTGGAGTCTTTCATATTGGGACAGGGACAATGAAAAACTGTTTTTT,CAWSLSYWDRDNEKLFF
TRBJ2-1,-,TRBD2,TRBV19,TGTGCCAGTAGTCCCGGCCTAGCGGTACGGAGGCAGTTCTTC,CASSPGLAVRRQFF
TRBJ2-5,-,-,TRBV7-8,TGTGCCAGCAGCTTAAGGCTTAGCAGAGAGACCCAGTACTTC,CASSLRLSRETQYF
TRBJ1-5,few,TRBD1,TRBV29-1,TGCAGCGTTGAGACAGGGCCGGGTCAGCCCCAGCATTTT,CSVETGPGQPQHF
TRBJ2-5,-,-,TRBV7-7,TGTGCCAGCAGCGGTCAGGGTTGGACCCAGTACTTC,CASSGQGWTQYF
TRBJ2-1,-,TRBD2,TRBV14,TGTGCCAGCAGCCCCACCGGACTAGTCAGGAATGAGCAGTTCTTC,CASSPTGLVRNEQFF
TRBJ1-4,few,-,TRBV4-2,TGTGCCAGCAGCCCTAGACAGGAAAAACTGTTTTTT,CASSPRQEKLFF
TRBJ1-2,few,-,TRBV7-2,TGTGCCAGCAGCCCCGGGAGGCCCTATGGCTACACCTTC,CASSPGRPYGYTF
TRBJ2-7,-,TRBD2,TRBV7-2,TGTGCCAGCAGCCTCTCTCCCGGGGGGTACGAGCAGTACTTC,CASSLSPGGYEQYF
TRBJ1-3,-,-,TRBV6-5,TGTGCCACCCGAGGGAGCGGAAACACCATATATTTT,CATRGSGNTIYF